The following is a T cell receptor (beta chain) sequence with its context. Profiled with immunoSEQ multiplex PCR; TCRdb holds only in-frame clones, not every one. The table has more than 9,000 clones, around four fifths seen once. V shed 6 bases and J 0 bases; nucleotides not matched to a gene: 7. The CDR3 contains 16 residues. Germline V CDR1 and CDR2: SGHRS, YFSETQ. This sample is drawn from a study of blood T cell repertoires in COVID-19. This sequence originates from a human donor in a cohort sampled during active COVID-19. Sequencing was performed on peripheral blood. J is TRBJ2-7 and V is TRBV5-1; 12 nucleotides align to TRBD2. As DNA, the CDR3 is TGCGCCAGCATAGGGACTAGCGGGCAGAGCTCCTACGAGCAGTACTTC. Translation gives CASIGTSGQSSYEQYF.